The 18 T cell receptor beta chains reported below all come from one sample, sequenced in a study of cytomegalovirus exposure and HLA in healthy donors. The PCR ran on 60 Vbeta and 13 Jbeta primers. Assay used: immunoSEQ multiplex PCR; TCRdb lists only in-frame clones, some missing. The sample records more than 150,000 clones, roughly 77% being singletons. Sequencing was performed on PBMCs. The receptors were gathered from a woman aged 25 to 39 in good health and CMV-seronegative.

The chain joins TRBV11-2 to TRBJ2-3; 7 nucleotides align to TRBD2. The germline CDR1 and CDR2 sequences are SGHAT and FQNNGV. The CDR3 totals 17 residues. With 5 bases clipped from V and 0 bases from J, the junction kept 11 bases outside the gene matches. CDR3 loop: CASSPARDYRSTDTQYF. The DNA for the CDR3 is TGTGCCAGCAGCCCCGCCCGGGACTACCGTAGCACAGATACGCAGTATTTT.

The gene calls are TRBV19 and TRBJ1-1; TRBD1 aligns across 10 bases. The CDR3 is 15 residues long. J was trimmed by 5 bases and V by 5 bases; bases with no gene match: 8. Germline-derived CDR1 and CDR2 are LNHDA and SQIVND (reference sequence). This chain's CDR3 is CASSWGQGSGTEAFF. The DNA for the CDR3 is TGTGCCAGTAGTTGGGGACAGGGGAGTGGGACTGAAGCTTTCTTT.

The rearrangement links TRBV6-5 to TRBJ1-2; possibly TRBD1 for D (6 bases). CDR3 size: 14 residues. Trimming removed 4 bases at V and 4 bases at J, with 13 bases between. The germline V gene encodes CDR1 MNHEY and CDR2 SVGAGI. The CDR3 protein is CASSSLTGPYGYTF. In DNA form, the CDR3 reads TGTGCCAGCAGTTCTCTGACAGGTCCCTATGGCTACACCTTC.

This clone appeared once. The chain carries TRBV6-1 and TRBJ1-5; no reliable D call. V was clipped by 4 bases and J by 1 base, with 5 bases between them. The CDR3 extends over 13 amino acids. CDR1 and CDR2 from the germline V gene are MNHNS and SASEGT. CDR3 region: CASSGVSNQPQHF. The DNA of the CDR3 is TGTGCCAGCAGTGGAGTGAGCAATCAGCCCCAGCATTTT.

V and J are TRBV5-1 and TRBJ2-7; D perhaps matches TRBD1 (6 bases). From germline, CDR1 is SGHRS and CDR2 YFSETQ. The CDR3 totals 13 residues. The V end was cut by 4 bases, the J end by 2 bases, with 10 bases between. In nucleotides, the CDR3 is TGCGCCAGCAGCCAGGACAGCGCCTACGAGCAGTACTTC. Translated: CASSQDSAYEQYF.

This chain uses TRBV6-1 with TRBJ2-3, with unresolved D. CDR3 length: 13 amino acids. V shed 0 bases and J shed 5 bases, with 6 bases lying between them. CDR1 and CDR2 (germline): MNHNS, SASEGT. The CDR3 DNA reads as TGTGCCAGCAGTGAAGCGCCGGTAGATACGCAGTATTTT. Amino acids: CASSEAPVDTQYF.

The chain is built from TRBV7-9 and TRBJ2-3; D possibly corresponds to TRBD1 (6 bases). This CDR3 comprises 14 residues. Germline V CDR1 and CDR2: SEHNR, FQNEAQ (reference sequence). The V end was cut by 0 bases, the J end by 4 bases, with 8 bases between. CDR3 DNA sequence: TGTGCCAGCAGCTTAGCACAGGGACCAGATACGCAGTATTTT. Protein product: CASSLAQGPDTQYF. The whole variable domain, filled in from reference TRBV7-9 and TRBJ2-3, reads DTGVSQNPRHKITKRGQNVTFRCDPISEHNRLYWYRQTLGQGPEFLTYFQNEAQLEKSRLLSDRFSAERPKGSFSTLEIQRTEQGDSAMYLCASSLAQGPDTQYFGPGTRLTVL.

The chain recombines TRBV18 with TRBJ1-1; D uncertain. The CDR3 consists of 17 residues. The germline gives CDR1 KGHSH, CDR2 LQKENI. Between the trimmed V and J ends, which lost 6 bases and 0 bases, there was a span of 20 bases. The CDR3 spells CASSPRETSRLNTEAFF. CDR3 sequence (DNA): TGTGCCAGCTCTCCAAGGGAGACCTCGAGGTTGAACACTGAAGCTTTCTTT.

This clone was detected only once. This chain uses TRBV29-1 with TRBJ2-7; 10 nucleotides align to TRBD1. Germline V gene sequence: CDR1 SQVTM, CDR2 ANQGSEA. The CDR3 loop spans 13 amino acids. J was trimmed by 7 bases and V by 6 bases; bases with no gene match: 9. CDR3 sequence reads: CSVAGQGFGEQYF. CDR3 sequence (DNA): TGCAGCGTGGCGGGACAGGGGTTTGGGGAGCAGTACTTC.

The rearrangement uses TRBV4-3 and TRBJ1-4; weak D call: TRBD1 (6 bases). This CDR3 spans 15 amino acids. Trimming pared 4 bases from V and 7 bases from J, leaving 16 bases between. Germline values: CDR1 LGHNA, CDR2 YSLEER. Here the CDR3 reads CASSPSSRTAEKLFF. The DNA for the CDR3 is TGCGCCAGCAGCCCATCGTCTAGGACAGCTGAAAAACTGTTTTTT.

This rearrangement joins TRBV19 to TRBJ1-2; D unresolved. Trimming cost V 5 bases and J 6 bases, with 22 bases left between them. Germline V gene sequence: CDR1 LNHDA, CDR2 SQIVND (reference sequence). CDR3 length: 16 amino acids. CDR3 nucleotides: TGTGCCAGTAGTGCCCCGGTAGGAGGAAGGAGGGATGGCTACACCTTC. Amino acids: CASSAPVGGRRDGYTF.

CDR3 sequence (DNA): TGTGCCAGCAGCGTGGCCCGGACAGGGGCGCAAGAGACCCAGTACTTC. Protein product: CASSVARTGAQETQYF. The chain carries TRBV9 and TRBJ2-5; 9 positions agree with TRBD1. The J segment lost 2 bases and the V segment lost 2 bases, leaving 7 bases of the junction unmatched. This CDR3 is 16 amino acids long. Looked up from germline, CDR1 is SGDLS and CDR2 is YYNGEE.

This clone was seen a handful of times. This rearrangement joins TRBV6-1 to TRBJ2-3; 8 bases line up with TRBD2. Per the germline V gene, CDR1 is MNHNS and CDR2 is SASEGT. The CDR3 loop spans 15 amino acids. The V and J ends lost 7 bases and 2 bases, in that order; junction bases with no gene match: 8. The CDR3 bases are TGTGCCAGCAAGATCTCGGGGGGGTACACAGATACGCAGTATTTT. Residues: CASKISGGYTDTQYF.

The CDR3 DNA is TGTGCCGGCCACAGGGGGTGGTTAAACACTGAAGCTTTCTTT. This gives the protein CAGHRGWLNTEAFF. The chain couples TRBV30 to TRBJ1-1; 8 bases map to TRBD1. The trim removed 8 bases at V and 2 bases at J, leaving 10 bases unmatched. The CDR3 is 14 residues long. CDR1 is GTSNPN, CDR2 SVGIG, per germline (reference sequence).

V gene TRBV15 combines with J gene TRBJ2-3, with a possible D match to TRBD2 (6 bases). The germline CDR1 and CDR2 sequences are LNHNV and YYDKDF (reference sequence). Trimming left V 5 bases short and J 2 bases short, with 17 bases between. The CDR3 extends over 16 amino acids. CDR3 sequence (DNA): TGTGCCACCAGCGTCGGGACTCACAGCCCCACAGATACGCAGTATTTT. Its translation: CATSVGTHSPTDTQYF.

The rearrangement joins TRBV6-1 to TRBJ2-5, with 7 bases aligning to TRBD2. After removal of 4 bases from V and 5 bases from J, the junction contained 7 bases not matched to a gene. Germline CDR1 is MNHNS and CDR2 is SASEGT. The CDR3 extends over 14 amino acids. CDR3 region: CASSAFPRGETQYF. The CDR3 DNA reads TGTGCCAGCAGTGCTTTTCCGCGGGGGGAGACCCAGTACTTC.

The V call is TRBV27, the J call TRBJ2-2; no reliable D call. From germline, CDR1 is MNHEY and CDR2 SMNVEV (reference sequence). V lost 3 bases and J lost 6, with 8 bases in between. The CDR3 runs to 13 residues. CDR3 DNA sequence: TGTGCCAGCAGTTTTGGTAGTGCCGGGGAGCTGTTTTTT. It yields the protein CASSFGSAGELFF.

V and J are TRBV25-1 and TRBJ1-1; D is perhaps TRBD1 (6 bases). Germline loops: CDR1 MGHDK, CDR2 SYGVNS. V was trimmed by 5 bases and J by 2 bases, leaving 12 bases between them. The CDR3 spans 14 residues. The CDR3 DNA reads as TGTGCCAGCAGTCCGACAGGCCTTAACACTGAAGCTTTCTTT. It specifies CASSPTGLNTEAFF. Full variable domain (rest looked up from reference TRBV25-1 and TRBJ1-1): EADIYQTPRYLVIGTGKKITLECSQTMGHDKMYWYQQDPGMELHLIHYSYGVNSTEKGDLSSESTVSRIRTEHFPLTLESARPSHTSQYLCASSPTGLNTEAFFGQGTRLTVV.